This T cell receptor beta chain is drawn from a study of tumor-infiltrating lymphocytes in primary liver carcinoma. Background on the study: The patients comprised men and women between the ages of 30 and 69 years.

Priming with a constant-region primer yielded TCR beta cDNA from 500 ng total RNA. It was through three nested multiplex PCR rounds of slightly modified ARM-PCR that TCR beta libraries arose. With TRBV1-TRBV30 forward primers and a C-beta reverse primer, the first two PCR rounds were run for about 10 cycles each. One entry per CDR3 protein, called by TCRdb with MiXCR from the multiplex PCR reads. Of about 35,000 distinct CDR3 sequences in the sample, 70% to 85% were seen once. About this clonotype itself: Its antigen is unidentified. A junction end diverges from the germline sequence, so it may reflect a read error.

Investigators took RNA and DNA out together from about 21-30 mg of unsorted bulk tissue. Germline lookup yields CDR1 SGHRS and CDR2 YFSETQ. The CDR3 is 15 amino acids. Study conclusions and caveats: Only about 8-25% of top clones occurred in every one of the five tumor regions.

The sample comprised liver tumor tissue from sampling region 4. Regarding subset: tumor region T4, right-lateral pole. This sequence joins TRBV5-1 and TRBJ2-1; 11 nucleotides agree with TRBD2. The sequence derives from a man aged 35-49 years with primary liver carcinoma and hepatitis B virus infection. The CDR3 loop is CASSTLAGGPNEQIF. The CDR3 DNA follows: TGCGCCAGTAGCACCCTAGCGGGAGGCCCCAATGAGCAGATCTTC. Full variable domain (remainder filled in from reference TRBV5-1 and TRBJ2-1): KAGVTQTPRYLIKTRGQQVTLSCSPISGHRSVSWYQQTPGQGLQFLFEYFSETQRNKGNFPGRFSGRQFSNSRSEMNVSTLELGDSALYLCASSTLAGGPNEQIFGPGTRLTVL.